The next 19 T cell receptor beta chains were all read from a single sample in a study of CD8 T cells in ankylosing spondylitis. Using its own MiXCR run on the 5' RACE reads, TCRdb lists one record per CDR3 protein. This sample carries under 200,000 distinct CDR3 sequences, around a tenth of them seen once, and the ten largest clones take almost 30%. Sequenced sample: blood, either unsorted or a sorted T cell fraction (not recorded which). The receptors originated from a male donor with ankylosing spondylitis or in good health (not recorded which).

In its sample, this clonotype was seen a few times. Sequence at one end of the junction differs from germline and may be a read error. The chain employs TRBV12-3 or TRBV12-4 and TRBJ1-5; TRBD1 is a possible D gene (6 bases). This CDR3 has 14 residues. The CDR3 nucleotides are TGTGTCAGCAGTTTTAAGGGGGGCAATCAGCCCCAGCATTTT. This gives the protein CVSSFKGGNQPQHF.

This clonotype was recorded at least ten times. The chain is built from TRBV20-1 and TRBJ2-5; D tentatively reads TRBD1 or TRBD2 (5 bases each). Germline values: CDR1 DFQATT, CDR2 SNEGSKA (reference sequence). The CDR3 contains 19 residues. Trimming cost V 1 base and J 0 bases, with 24 bases left between them. CDR3 coding DNA: TGCAGTGCTAGAGGAACTTTAATTAAGCAGGGACGTTACCAAGAGACCCAGTACTTC. It is translated as CSARGTLIKQGRYQETQYF.

This clonotype was picked up a small number of times. The rearrangement uses TRBV14 and TRBJ2-7, with D maybe TRBD1 (6 bases). This CDR3 comprises 15 residues. Trimming cost V 0 bases and J 2 bases, with 11 bases left between them. Looked up from germline, CDR1 is SGHDN and CDR2 is FVKESK. The CDR3 loop is CASSQELQGTYEQYF. Written as DNA, the CDR3 is TGTGCCAGCAGCCAAGAATTGCAGGGGACCTACGAGCAGTACTTC. The full variable domain, rest sourced from reference TRBV14 and TRBJ2-7, is EAGVTQFPSHSVIEKGQTVTLRCDPISGHDNLYWYRRVMGKEIKFLLHFVKESKQDESGMPNNRFLAERTGGTYSTLKVQPAELEDSGVYFCASSQELQGTYEQYFGPGTRLTVT.

This clonotype was seen repeatedly, ten times or more. V gene TRBV6-6 combines with J gene TRBJ1-6, with D perhaps matching TRBD1 (6 bases). The CDR3 length is 12 residues. Per germline, CDR1 MNHNY and CDR2 SVGAGI (reference sequence). The V and J ends lost 10 bases and 10 bases respectively, with 14 bases between them. The CDR3 bases are TGTGCCATCTCGACAGGCGGATCACCCCTCCACTTT. Residues: CAISTGGSPLHF.

J is TRBJ1-5 and V is TRBV18, with a possible D match to TRBD1 (5 bases). The germline CDR1 and CDR2 sequences are KGHSH and LQKENI. The V gene lost 3 bases and the J gene lost 5 bases, with 8 bases spanning the gap. The CDR3 has 13 residues. The CDR3 bases are TGTGCCAGCTCACCGACAGCAGATCAGCCCCAGCATTTT. Its translation is CASSPTADQPQHF. Combining the CDR3 with reference TRBV18 and TRBJ1-5 gives the whole variable domain NAGVMQNPRHLVRRRGQEARLRCSPMKGHSHVYWYRQLPEEGLKFMVYLQKENIIDESGMPKERFSAEFPKEGPSILRIQQVVRGDSAAYFCASSPTADQPQHFGDGTRLSIL.

CDR3 sequence: CAISDYRTSDTQYF. CDR3 DNA sequence: TGTGCCATCAGTGATTACCGGACTAGTGATACGCAGTATTTT. The rearrangement links TRBV10-3 to TRBJ2-3; 7 nucleotides match TRBD2. CDR1 is ENHRY and CDR2 is SYGVKD in the germline V gene. The length of the CDR3 is 14 residues. V was pared by 3 bases and J by 6 bases, with 6 bases of the junction left unmatched.

The genes are TRBV18 and TRBJ2-4, with TRBD1 matching 12 bases. The V and J ends lost 4 bases and 1 base, in that order; junction bases with no gene match: 11. Germline loops: CDR1 KGHSH, CDR2 LQKENI. This CDR3 spans 19 amino acids. The CDR3 bases are TGTGCCAGCTCACTGGACCGGGACAGGGGGCGAGTGGCCAAAAACATTCAGTACTTC. Translation gives CASSLDRDRGRVAKNIQYF.

This chain uses TRBV9 with TRBJ1-5; possibly TRBD1 for D (6 bases). Germline V gives CDR1 SGDLS, CDR2 YYNGEE. The CDR3 runs to 15 residues. V shed 0 bases and J shed 5 bases, with 12 bases lying between them. The CDR3 sequence is CASSVAGAMDQPQHF. For the CDR3, the DNA is TGTGCCAGCAGCGTAGCGGGGGCGATGGATCAGCCCCAGCATTTT.

This chain connects TRBV6-5 to TRBJ2-7; 12 bases are a match to TRBD2. Germline V CDR1 and CDR2: MNHEY, SVGAGI. CDR3 length: 16 amino acids. Trimming took 4 bases from V and 6 from J; bases not matched to a gene: 10. CDR3 DNA sequence: TGTGCCAGCAGTTCGGACTCTAGCGGGAGGGCCCTCGAGCAGTACTTC. Translated, it gives CASSSDSSGRALEQYF.

This clonotype was counted at least ten times. This chain connects TRBV6-5 to TRBJ2-1; D is possibly TRBD2 (7 bases). V was pared by 0 bases and J by 4 bases, with 19 bases between. Germline V gene lookup returns CDR1 MNHEY and CDR2 SVGAGI. The CDR3 spans 18 residues. CDR3 sequence (DNA): TGTGCCAGCAGTTACTCTGAGTTCGGGGGGCGCGTGTACAATGAGCAGTTCTTC. It codes for CASSYSEFGGRVYNEQFF.

This clonotype was picked up many times. V usage is TRBV6-5 and J usage is TRBJ2-7; TRBD1 might be the D (5 bases). The V end was cut by 4 bases, the J end by 2 bases, with 15 bases between. CDR1 is MNHEY, CDR2 SVGAGI, per germline. The CDR3 loop spans 15 amino acids. The CDR3 loop reads CASSLDTTNPYEQYF. The CDR3 bases are TGTGCCAGCAGTTTGGACACCACCAACCCCTACGAGCAGTACTTC.

This clonotype turned up a few times. The chain combines TRBV7-8 with TRBJ2-7; 7 bases map to TRBD1. CDR3 size: 14 residues. V lost 8 bases, J lost 4 bases, and 11 bases stayed unmatched. Germline CDR1 SGHVS, CDR2 FQNEAQ. CDR3 sequence: CASSGTEARYEQYF. The CDR3 DNA reads TGTGCCAGCTCCGGGACAGAGGCTCGGTACGAGCAGTACTTC. Complete variable domain (other parts from reference TRBV7-8 and TRBJ2-7): GAGVSQSPRYKVAKRGQDVALRCDPISGHVSLFWYQQALGQGPEFLTYFQNEAQLDKSGLPSDRFFAERPEGSVSTLKIQRTQQEDSAVYLCASSGTEARYEQYFGPGTRLTVT.

Many counts were recorded for this clonotype. This rearrangement joins TRBV28 to TRBJ2-1; a weak D match, TRBD1 (5 bases). CDR3 length equals 16 residues. Trimming shortened V by 1 base and J by 3 bases, and 13 bases separated the two germline ends. Per the germline V gene, CDR1 is MDHEN and CDR2 is SYDVKM. In nucleotides, the CDR3 is TGTGCCAGCAGTTTATCACAGGCTCCGGTCTACAATGAGCAGTTCTTC. Translated: CASSLSQAPVYNEQFF. The full variable domain, rest sourced from reference TRBV28 and TRBJ2-1, is DVKVTQSSRYLVKRTGEKVFLECVQDMDHENMFWYRQDPGLGLRLIYFSYDVKMKEKGDIPEGYSVSREKKERFSLILESASTNQTSMYLCASSLSQAPVYNEQFFGPGTRLTVL.

This clonotype was found many times. The chain recombines TRBV12-3 or TRBV12-4 with TRBJ2-2, with TRBD1 identical over 7 bases. This CDR3 region has 14 residues. The V segment lost 6 bases and the J segment 2 bases; nucleotides outside the gene matches: 3. The CDR3 DNA sequence: TGTGCCAGCAGAGGGACAGCTAACACCGGGGAGCTGTTTTTT. It is translated as CASRGTANTGELFF.

The gene calls are TRBV10-3 and TRBJ1-1; D call uncertain. The CDR3 spans 13 residues. Germline V gene data show CDR1 as ENHRY and CDR2 as SYGVKD. V lost 8 bases to trimming and J lost 2 bases, with 12 bases between them. CDR3 DNA: TGTGCCATCTATGAGACAACCAACACTGAAGCTTTCTTT. Protein sequence: CAIYETTNTEAFF.

CDR3 residues: CASSEAGDYEQYF. The CDR3 bases are TGTGCCAGCAGTGAAGCTGGGGACTACGAGCAGTACTTC. The chain uses TRBV6-1 and TRBJ2-7; no reliable D call. CDR1 and CDR2 from the germline V gene are MNHNS and SASEGT. The V end lost 0 bases, the J end lost 3 bases, and 6 bases lay between the germline ends. The CDR3 spans 13 residues.

The chain joins TRBV6-5 to TRBJ2-3, with D hard to call. CDR1 is MNHEY, CDR2 SVGAGI, per germline. The CDR3 runs to 13 residues. The germline V and J ends were trimmed by 0 bases and 4 bases, with 5 bases remaining between them. The CDR3 DNA is TGTGCCAGCAGTTACTCGCTGTCAGATACGCAGTATTTT. This sequence encodes CASSYSLSDTQYF.

This clonotype was observed many times. The chain uses TRBV5-7 and TRBJ1-2; tentative D call: TRBD1 (6 bases). TRBV5-7 counts as an open reading frame of uncertain function. The CDR3 consists of 20 residues. V was pared by 7 bases and J by 1 base, with 32 bases between. CDR3 bases: TGTGCCAGCTCTCGAAGGAGTCACACTGGGGGCGCATCCTTTAACTATGGCTACACCTTC. This gives the protein CASSRRSHTGGASFNYGYTF.

This clonotype has ten or more counts. The CDR3 spells CASSLSGQGHSNQPQHF. In nucleotides, the CDR3 is TGTGCCAGCAGTTTATCTGGGCAGGGACATAGCAATCAGCCCCAGCATTTT. This chain connects TRBV28 to TRBJ1-5, with D tentatively TRBD1 (6 bases). The V end lost 1 base, the J end lost 0 bases, and 13 bases lay between the germline ends. This CDR3 is 17 amino acids long. The V gene's germline CDR1 is MDHEN and CDR2 SYDVKM.